This T cell receptor (beta chain) was captured in a study of regulatory T cells in long-lasting Graves disease. Stated time point: newly diagnosed GD, antithyroid drugs for less than 3 months. The TCR library used RNA extracted from PBMCs. Germline V gives CDR1 MDHEN, CDR2 SYDVKM. The CDR3 length is 12 residues. Study-level points and caveats: The small sample size may have reduced accuracy. Newly diagnosed Graves' patients exceeded persistent ones in TCR diversity.

Assembly of TCR beta libraries relied on iRepertoire HTBI primers together with Arm-PCR of CDR3 regions. TCRdb called the multiplex PCR reads again in MiXCR, with one record for every CDR3 protein. The data show roughly 610,000 distinct CDR3 sequences, about 15% seen once. A single count supports this clonotype. Its cognate antigen is unknown. The germline gene is not matched at one end of the junction; a read error may be the cause. The data were also submitted as part of a second study, on T cells in Graves' hyperthyroidism and ophthalmopathy.

The chain recombines TRBV28 with TRBJ2-7, with a tentative D call TRBD2 (5 bases). This specimen consisted of peripheral blood mononuclear cells (PBMCs), obtained at new diagnosis, from a patient treated with antithyroid drugs. This receptor was obtained from a man between 18 and 29 years old with Graves disease. The CDR3 reads CAGSRTGYEQYF. CDR3 DNA: TGTGCCGGCAGTCGGACTGGCTACGAGCAGTACTTC.